This T cell receptor beta chain was identified during a study of T cells in narcolepsy. This clone has a single count. The antigen is undetermined. The study, taken as a whole, reports: Same-patient CSF and blood CD4+ T cell clonotypes included HCRT-specific and TRIB2-specific autoreactive ones.

Germline V gene sequence: CDR1 MRHNA, CDR2 SNTAGT. J gave up 2 bases and V 5 bases, and 5 bases lay outside the gene matches. The CDR3 length is 15 residues. The protocol was immunoSEQ multiplex PCR, while the TCRdb copy is restricted to in-frame clones and leaves out a portion. The profile shows tens of thousands of clones, roughly 78% of them singletons. The receptor was isolated from a human donor with narcolepsy. The chain links TRBV6-4 to TRBJ2-7; 11 bases align to TRBD2. Sequencing input: CD45RA- memory CD4+ T cells from PBMCs. Here the CDR3 DNA reads TGTGCCAGCAGTCCCGGGACTAGCGGAACCTACGAGCAGTACTTC. This translates into CASSPGTSGTYEQYF.